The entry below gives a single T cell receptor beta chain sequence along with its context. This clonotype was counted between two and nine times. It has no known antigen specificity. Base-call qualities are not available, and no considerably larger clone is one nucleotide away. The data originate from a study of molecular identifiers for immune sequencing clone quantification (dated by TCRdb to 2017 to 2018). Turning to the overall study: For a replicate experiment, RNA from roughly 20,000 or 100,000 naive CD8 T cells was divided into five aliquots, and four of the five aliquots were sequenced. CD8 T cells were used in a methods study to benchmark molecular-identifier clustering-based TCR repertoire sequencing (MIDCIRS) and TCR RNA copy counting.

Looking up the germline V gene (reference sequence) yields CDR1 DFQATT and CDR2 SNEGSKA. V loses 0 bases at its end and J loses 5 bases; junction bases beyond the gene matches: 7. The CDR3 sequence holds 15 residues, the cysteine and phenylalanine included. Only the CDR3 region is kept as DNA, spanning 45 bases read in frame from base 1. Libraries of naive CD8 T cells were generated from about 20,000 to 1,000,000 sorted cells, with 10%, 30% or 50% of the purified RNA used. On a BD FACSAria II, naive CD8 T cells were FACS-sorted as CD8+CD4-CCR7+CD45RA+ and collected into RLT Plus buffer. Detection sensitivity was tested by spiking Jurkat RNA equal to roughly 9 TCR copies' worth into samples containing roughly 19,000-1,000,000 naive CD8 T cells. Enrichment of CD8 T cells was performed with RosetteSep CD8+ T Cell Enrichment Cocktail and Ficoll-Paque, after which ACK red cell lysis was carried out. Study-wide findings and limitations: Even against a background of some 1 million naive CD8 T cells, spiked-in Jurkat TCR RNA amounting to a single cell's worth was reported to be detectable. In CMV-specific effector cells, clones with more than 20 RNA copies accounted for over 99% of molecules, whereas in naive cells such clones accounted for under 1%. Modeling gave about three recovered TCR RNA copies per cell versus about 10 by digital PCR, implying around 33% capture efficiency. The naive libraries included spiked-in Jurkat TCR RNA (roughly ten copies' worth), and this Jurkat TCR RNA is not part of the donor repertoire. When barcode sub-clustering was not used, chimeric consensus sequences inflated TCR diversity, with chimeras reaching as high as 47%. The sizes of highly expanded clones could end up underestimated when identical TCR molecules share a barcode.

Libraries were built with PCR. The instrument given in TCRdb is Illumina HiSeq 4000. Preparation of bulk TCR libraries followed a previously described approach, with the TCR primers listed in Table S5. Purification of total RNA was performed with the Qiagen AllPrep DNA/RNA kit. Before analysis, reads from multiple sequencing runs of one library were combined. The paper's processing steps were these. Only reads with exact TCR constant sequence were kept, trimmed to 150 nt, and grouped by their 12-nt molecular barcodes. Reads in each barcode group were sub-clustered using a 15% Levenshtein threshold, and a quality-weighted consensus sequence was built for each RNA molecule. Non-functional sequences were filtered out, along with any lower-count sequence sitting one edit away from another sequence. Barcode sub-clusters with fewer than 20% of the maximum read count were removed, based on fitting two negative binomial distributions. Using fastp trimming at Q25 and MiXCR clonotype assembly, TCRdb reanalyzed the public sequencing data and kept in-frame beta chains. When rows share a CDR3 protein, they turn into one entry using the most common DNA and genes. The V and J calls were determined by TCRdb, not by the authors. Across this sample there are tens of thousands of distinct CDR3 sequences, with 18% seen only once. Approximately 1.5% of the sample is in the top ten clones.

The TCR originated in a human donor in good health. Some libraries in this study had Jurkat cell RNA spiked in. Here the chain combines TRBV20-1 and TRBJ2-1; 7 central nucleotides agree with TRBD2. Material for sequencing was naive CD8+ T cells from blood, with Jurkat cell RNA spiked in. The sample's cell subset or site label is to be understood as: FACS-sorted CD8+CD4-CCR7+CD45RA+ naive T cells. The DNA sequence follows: TGCAGTGCTAGAGATGAGGGCCTAGCGGACAATGAGCAGTTCTTC. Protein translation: CSARDEGLADNEQFF.